The 4 T cell receptor beta chains below come from one sample, sequenced in a study of T cells after posttransplantation cyclophosphamide. Only in-frame clones appear in the TCRdb table, and some are missing; sequencing was by immunoSEQ multiplex PCR. The data show 45,000 to 65,000 clones, 85% to 95% seen once. The material sequenced was PBMCs. All receptors come from a woman in her twenties or thirties in good health and a related stem cell transplant donor.

The CDR3 is CASSFGGFYTF. The CDR3 DNA reads TGTGCCAGCAGCTTTGGGGGCTTCTACACCTTC. V is TRBV5-6 and J is TRBJ1-2; tentative D call: TRBD1 (6 bases). The ends were cut back, 2 bases at V and 10 bases at J, with 9 bases in the middle. The CDR3 totals 11 residues. Germline V gives CDR1 SGHDT, CDR2 YYEEEE.

In regard to this clone: One end of the junction does not line up with germline, which may come from a read error. The chain recombines TRBV28 with TRBJ2-7, with D perhaps matching TRBD1 (6 bases). Per germline, CDR1 MDHEN and CDR2 SYDVKM. The CDR3 is made up of 15 amino acids. The CDR3 is CASSLSGAGAYEQHF. In nucleotides, the CDR3 is TGTGCCAGCAGTTTATCCGGGGCAGGGGCCTACGAGCAGCACTTC.

This sequence joins TRBV20-1 and TRBJ2-3, with D hard to call. Germline CDR1 is DFQATT and CDR2 is SNEGSKA (reference sequence). The V gene lost 5 bases and the J gene lost 10 bases, with 13 bases spanning the gap. The CDR3 has 11 amino acids. The CDR3 DNA sequence: TGCAGTGCTGAACCTGGCCTAGCGCAGTATTTT. Amino acid sequence: CSAEPGLAQYF.

V gene TRBV7-2 combines with J gene TRBJ2-7, with D hard to call. Trimming shortened V by 1 base and J by 3 bases, and 13 bases separated the two germline ends. There are 15 residues in the CDR3. Looked up from germline, CDR1 is SGHTA and CDR2 is FQGNSA. The CDR3 bases are TGTGCCAGCAGCTTAGTCGGTAGCCCCTACTACGAGCAGTACTTC. This sequence encodes CASSLVGSPYYEQYF.